The 9 T cell receptor beta chains below all came from one sample that was sequenced in a study of shared clonotypes between healthy human individuals (dated by TCRdb to 2018 to 2020). Library prep was done by the immunoSEQ multiplex PCR assay. Entries here come from immuneACCESS through TCRdb and include only in-frame sequences with V and J called. Some clones fail to appear in such tables; in the studies checked, an unresolved V gene covers under half of the shortfall, and the cause of the remainder is unknown. The sample records some 980,000 clones, over 75% of which are singletons. Of the sample, approximately 1.5% falls within the top ten clones. The source material was memory CD4+ T cells sorted from blood. The label giving this sample's cell subset or site can be read as: CD45RA-negative fraction. The receptors here all came from a man aged 18-30 years in good health.

The table lists this clone with a few counts. The chain recombines TRBV28 with TRBJ2-3, with a possible D match to TRBD1 (5 bases). Germline V gene sequence: CDR1 MDHEN, CDR2 SYDVKM. This CDR3 contains 13 residues. Trimming removed 7 bases from V and 2 bases from J, with 10 bases in between. The CDR3 here is CASIRASTDTQYF. CDR3 DNA sequence: TGTGCCAGCATCAGGGCCTCCACAGATACGCAGTATTTT.

The rearrangement links TRBV10-1 to TRBJ1-3; possible D gene TRBD1, 5 bases. V shed 4 bases and J shed 4 bases, with 20 bases lying between them. This CDR3 region has 17 residues. Germline-derived CDR1 and CDR2 are WNHNN and SYGVQD (reference sequence). The CDR3 spells CASSAPEGRVFGNTIYF. The CDR3 DNA follows: TGCGCCAGCAGTGCCCCGGAGGGCAGGGTGTTCGGAAACACCATATATTTT.

To note about this clone: This same CDR3 is encoded by further DNA sequences in the sample. The V gene is TRBV28, the J gene TRBJ1-2; D unresolved. The CDR3 has 12 residues. From germline, CDR1 is MDHEN and CDR2 SYDVKM. V dropped 6 bases and J dropped 2 bases, with 7 bases sitting between them. The CDR3 loop is CASRDRNYGYTF. The CDR3 DNA reads as TGTGCCAGCAGAGACCGAAACTATGGCTACACCTTC.

The chain links TRBV28 to TRBJ1-2; 7 bases match TRBD1. Germline CDR1 is MDHEN and CDR2 is SYDVKM. V lost 4 bases, J lost 6 bases, and 8 bases stayed unmatched. The CDR3 length is 14 residues. The CDR3 DNA reads as TGTGCCAGCAGTTCGACAGGGAAGGCTGATGGCTACACCTTC. Its protein product is CASSSTGKADGYTF.

The chain recombines TRBV19 with TRBJ2-1, with D tentatively TRBD1 or TRBD2 (5 bases each). The V end lost 6 bases, the J end lost 8 bases, and 14 bases lay between the germline ends. Germline V lookup: CDR1 LNHDA, CDR2 SQIVND (reference sequence). CDR3 length equals 13 residues. This CDR3 is CASRPTGRDEQFF. As DNA, the CDR3 is TGTGCCAGTAGACCCACGGGGCGTGATGAGCAGTTCTTC.

The table lists this clone with a few counts. The junction shows a germline mismatch at one end, possibly a read error. The chain recombines TRBV28 with TRBJ2-7, with a possible D match to TRBD1 (5 bases). The CDR3 sequence is 12 residues long. From germline, CDR1 is MDHEN and CDR2 SYDVKM. CDR3 sequence: CASTPSGSQLWF. CDR3 sequence (DNA): TGTGCCAGCACCCCCTCAGGGTCTCAGCTTTGGTTC. Variable domain in full (rest from reference TRBV28 and TRBJ2-7): DVKVTQSSRYLVKRTGEKVFLECVQDMDHENMFWYRQDPGLGLRLIYFSYDVKMKEKGDIPEGYSVSREKKERFSLILESASTNQTSMYLCASTPSGSQLWFGPGTRLTVT.

This chain joins TRBV2 and TRBJ2-1; D may correspond to TRBD1 or TRBD2 (5 bases each). Germline V lookup: CDR1 SNHLY, CDR2 FYNNEI. Trimming cost V 0 bases and J 11 bases, with 8 bases left between them. This CDR3 has 12 residues. CDR3 region: CASSEAGPKQFF. The CDR3 nucleotides read TGTGCCAGCAGTGAAGCGGGACCCAAGCAGTTCTTC. Complete variable domain (other parts from reference TRBV2 and TRBJ2-1): EPEVTQTPSHQVTQMGQEVILRCVPISNHLYFYWYRQILGQKVEFLVSFYNNEISEKSEIFDDQFSVERPDGSNFTLKIRSTKLEDSAMYFCASSEAGPKQFFGPGTRLTVL.

The chain employs TRBV9 and TRBJ1-1, with 7 bases that match TRBD1. The CDR3 has 13 residues. Germline V lookup: CDR1 SGDLS, CDR2 YYNGEE. With 4 bases clipped from V and 3 bases from J, the junction kept 3 bases outside the gene matches. CDR3 residues: CASSRTGDTEAFF. The CDR3 bases are TGTGCCAGCAGCCGTACAGGGGACACTGAAGCTTTCTTT. Complete variable domain (other parts from reference TRBV9 and TRBJ1-1): DSGVTQTPKHLITATGQRVTLRCSPRSGDLSVYWYQQSLDQGLQFLIQYYNGEERAKGNILERFSAQQFPDLHSELNLSSLELGDSALYFCASSRTGDTEAFFGQGTRLTVV.

This chain links TRBV4-1 with TRBJ1-6; 8 bases are a match to TRBD1. V lost 6 bases and J lost 14; bases outside the gene matches: 12. Germline assignment: CDR1 MGHRA and CDR2 YSYEKL. This CDR3 has 14 amino acids. CDR3: CASSPGQANLALHF. The CDR3 DNA reads as TGCGCCAGCAGTCCGGGACAGGCCAATTTGGCCCTCCACTTT.